Included here is one T cell receptor (beta chain) sequence, with context. This record comes from a study of T cell responses to AZD1222 COVID-19 vaccine. Here immunoSEQ multiplex PCR was the method, and the copy in TCRdb shows in-frame clones only, minus some. The repertoire holds some 160,000 clones, with roughly 89% as singletons. The sequence was collected from an adult in good health. The sequencing here drew on peripheral blood, taken on day 0 of AZD1222 vaccination.

CDR3 loop: CASSLAGTGELFF. CDR3 nucleotide sequence: TGTGCCAGCAGCTTGGCGGGTACCGGGGAGCTGTTTTTT. The chain uses TRBV5-4 and TRBJ2-2; D is unresolved. The CDR3 totals 13 residues. V was trimmed by 0 bases and J by 5 bases, leaving 5 bases between them. The germline V gene encodes CDR1 SGHNT and CDR2 YYREEE (reference sequence).